Sequencing of this TCR beta chain was carried out in a study of cytomegalovirus exposure and HLA in healthy donors. Both 60 Vbeta primers and 13 Jbeta primers went into the PCR. Method: immunoSEQ multiplex PCR; TCRdb's copy keeps in-frame clones and lacks some. The data show a few hundred thousand clones, roughly 80% seen once. V trimming: 3 bases; J trimming: 7 bases; junction bases outside the gene matches: 6. The CDR3 runs 14 residues. Germline V CDR1 and CDR2: SGHNT, YYREEE (reference sequence). Source material: PBMCs. The rearrangement joins TRBV5-4 to TRBJ2-7; TRBD1 aligns across 11 bases. The TCR comes from a man between 25 and 39 years old in good health and CMV-seronegative. The CDR3 loop reads CASSWGQGVGEQYF. CDR3 nucleotides: TGTGCCAGCAGCTGGGGACAGGGGGTCGGTGAGCAGTACTTC.